The T cell receptor beta chain under discussion was sequenced for a study of blood T cell repertoires in COVID-19. Study overall: Whether acute or convalescent, the COVID-19 samples came from the United States, Italy and Spain.

Germline V lookup: CDR1 SGDLS, CDR2 YYNGEE. The CDR3 has 16 residues. Between the trimmed V and J ends, which lost 5 bases and 0 bases, there was a span of 12 bases. Source study methods: It was from reference gene primer amplification that nucleated cell counts were estimated. This table comes from immunoSEQ multiplex PCR, and its TCRdb copy is limited to in-frame clones, with some not included. D and trimming come from the DNA, and the V and J calls and clone size come from that table. The repertoire holds 200,000 to 250,000 clones, with about nine tenths as singletons. The TCR comes from a man aged 30-40 years who had recovered from COVID-19. Sequenced: peripheral blood. V is TRBV9 and J is TRBJ1-6, with D possibly being TRBD1 (6 bases). CDR3 DNA sequence: TGTGCCAGCAGGCCAGGGGAGAGCTCCTATAATTCACCCCTCCACTTT. This encodes CASRPGESSYNSPLHF.